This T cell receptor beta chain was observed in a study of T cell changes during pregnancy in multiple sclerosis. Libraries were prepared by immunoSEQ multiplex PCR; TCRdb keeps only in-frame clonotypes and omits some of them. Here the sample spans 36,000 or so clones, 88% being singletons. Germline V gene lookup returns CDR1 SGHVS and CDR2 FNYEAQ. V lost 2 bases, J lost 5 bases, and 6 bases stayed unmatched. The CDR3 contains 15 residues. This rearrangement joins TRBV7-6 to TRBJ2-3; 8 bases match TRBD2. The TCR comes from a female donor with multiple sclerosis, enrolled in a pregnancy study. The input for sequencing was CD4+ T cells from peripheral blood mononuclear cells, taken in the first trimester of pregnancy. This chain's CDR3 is CASSLLRGGEDTQYF. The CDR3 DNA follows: TGTGCCAGCAGCTTATTACGGGGGGGGGAAGATACGCAGTATTTT.